Described below is a single TCR beta chain sequence and its context. This sample was included in a study of blood T cell repertoires in COVID-19. About the research overall: Whether acute or convalescent, the COVID-19 samples came from the United States, Italy and Spain. Sources were T cells, B-cell-depleted T cells, or PBMCs; the material itself was cDNA or gDNA.

Germline V gene data show CDR1 as MNHEY and CDR2 as SVGAGI. V gave up 7 bases and J gave up 6 bases, with 13 bases separating them. This CDR3 has 14 amino acids. Study processing details: Estimates of nucleated cell counts were drawn from the amplification of reference gene primers. Assay used: immunoSEQ multiplex PCR; TCRdb lists only in-frame clones, some missing. Clonal size and the V and J genes are those of that table, whereas D and trimming came from the DNA. The sample records 45,000 or so clones, about nine tenths being singletons. The rearrangement uses TRBV6-5 and TRBJ1-6; D ambiguous. The receptor comes from a woman older than 75 in a cohort sampled during active or convalescent COVID-19. The specimen was peripheral blood. CDR3 nucleotide sequence: TGTGCCAGCAACGAGGTATATCCTAATTCACCCCTCCACTTT. This translates into CASNEVYPNSPLHF.